The text below deals with one T cell receptor beta chain. It has no known antigen specificity. One base away there is no much larger clone; base qualities are not given. The data are from a study of tumor-infiltrating lymphocytes in primary liver carcinoma (dated by TCRdb to 2016 to 2017). Regarding the study in general: Of the five patients (three men and two women, aged 30 to 69 years), four had hepatocellular carcinoma and one had combined HCC and intrahepatic cholangiocarcinoma. A total of 35 or so specimens from 5 patients underwent TCRbeta repertoire sequencing, comprising 25 or so tumor regions, 5 adjacent noncancerous liver tissues and 5 peripheral blood samples. Each sample produced roughly 3.5 to 8 million productive TCRbeta reads, and read depth showed no significant difference between tissue types. The five patients had tumors staged T1-T3 N0M0, with maximum diameters ranging from about 4.2 to 10 cm. High reproducibility was observed for the technical replicate repertoires, with mean shared-clone rates about 0.92 and correlation coefficients above 0.98. The 25 tumor region samples were profiled with Agilent mRNA microarrays so that TCRbeta repertoire diversity could be related to the local molecular phenotype. The study combined TCRbeta repertoire sequencing, expression microarrays and whole-exome sequencing across five regions of each liver tumor, with adjacent normal tissue and blood.

Total RNA and DNA were co-extracted without cell sorting from approximately 22-30 mg of bulk tissue using the AllPrep DNA/RNA mini kit. Between late 2015 and March 2016, about 5 patients in China with histopathologically diagnosed primary liver carcinoma had their tumors surgically resected. At the time of sampling, the patients were treatment-naive and had chronic HBV infection. Each tumor was sampled at five spatially separated regions: the tumor centre plus the superior, inferior, left-lateral and right-lateral poles. More than 85% viable tumor cells were found by histology in every tumor sample. Fresh tumor and adjacent tissue pieces were bisected; one half was stored in RNAlater at -80°C, the other sent for histology. Using a constant-region primer and ProtoScript II reverse transcriptase, TCRbeta-specific cDNA was reverse-transcribed from 500 ng total RNA. The TCRbeta libraries were prepared through three rounds of nested multiplex PCR following a slightly modified ARM-PCR procedure. Each of the first two PCR rounds ran for approximately 10 cycles using multiplex TRBV1-TRBV30 forward primers together with a Cbeta reverse primer. A final 25-cycle PCR with Deep VentR polymerase added sample barcodes and Illumina adapters. Before sequencing, amplicons of 200-500 bp were gel-purified using a QIAquick gel extraction kit. An Illumina HiSeq 2500 was used to sequence the TCRbeta amplicons with 250-bp paired-end reads. On the authors' methods: Reads were quality-trimmed with Trimmomatic v0.33, and paired reads were merged with FLASH v1.2.11 to recover full CDR3 sequences. MiGEC v1.2.1b assigned V, D and J germline segments to the rearranged TCRbeta sequences. Clonotype statistics and Shannon-Wiener diversity indices were calculated with VDJtools v1.0.0. To reduce sampling bias, subsequent analyses other than the diversity analysis used only the 250 most abundant clonotypes in each sample. In TCRdb, the public reads were trimmed at Q25 with fastp and aligned with MiXCR, with productive beta chains retained. When rows share a CDR3 protein, they turn into one entry using the most common DNA and genes. The V and J calls were determined by TCRdb, not by the authors. This sample lists about 64,000 distinct CDR3 sequences; about 71% were detected once. About 40% of the sample belongs to the ten largest clones.

The full study reports these points: With just a handful of patients in the study, the authors point out that the findings should be validated in a larger study. Only the TCR beta chain was sequenced, which likely underestimates true repertoire diversity because unpaired alpha chains were not captured. Just about 7.5-24% of top clones turned up in all five regions of a tumor, which suggests spatial heterogeneity among tumor-infiltrating T cells. Repertoire overlap was found to be higher between tumor regions (mean around 35%) than between tumor-adjacent (around 17%) or tumor-blood (around 15%) pairs, consistent with antigen-driven expansion. Because the samples were bulk and unsorted, CD4+ and CD8+ T cell repertoires could not be compared. The top 250 clones accounted for a significantly greater share of the repertoire in tumors than in blood (p = 0.039).

Counted from cysteine to phenylalanine, this CDR3 has 14 amino acids. The DNA shown is the 42-base CDR3, in frame from base 1. CDR1 MNHEY and CDR2 SVGAGI are derived from the germline V gene. V is shortened by 4 bases, J by 6 bases, and the region joining them spans 13 bases. The rearranged segments are TRBV6-5 and TRBJ1-5; too little of a D gene remains to name it. The sample taken for sequencing was liver tumor tissue from sampling region 4. This specimen's cell subset or site label, interpreted: tumor region T4, right-lateral pole. The sequence came from a man aged 35-49 years with primary liver carcinoma and hepatitis B virus infection. The sequence in DNA is TGTGCCAGCAGTTGTAGAGGTGCGAGTCAGCCCCAGCATTTT. This gives the protein CASSCRGASQPQHF.